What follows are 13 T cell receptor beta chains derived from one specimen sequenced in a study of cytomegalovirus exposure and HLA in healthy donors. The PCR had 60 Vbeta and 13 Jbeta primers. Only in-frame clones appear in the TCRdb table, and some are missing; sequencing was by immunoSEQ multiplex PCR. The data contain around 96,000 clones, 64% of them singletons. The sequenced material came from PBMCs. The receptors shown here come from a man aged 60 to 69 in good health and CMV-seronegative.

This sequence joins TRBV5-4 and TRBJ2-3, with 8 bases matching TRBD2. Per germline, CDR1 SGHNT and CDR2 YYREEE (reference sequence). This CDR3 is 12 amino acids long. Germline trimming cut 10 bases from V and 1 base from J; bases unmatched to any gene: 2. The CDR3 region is CASGGGTDTQYF. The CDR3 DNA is TGTGCCTCGGGGGGGGGCACAGATACGCAGTATTTT. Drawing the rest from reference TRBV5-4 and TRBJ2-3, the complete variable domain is ETGVTQSPTHLIKTRGQQVTLRCSSQSGHNTVSWYQQALGQGPQFIFQYYREEENGRGNFPPRFSGLQFPNYSSELNVNALELDDSALYLCASGGGTDTQYFGPGTRLTVL.

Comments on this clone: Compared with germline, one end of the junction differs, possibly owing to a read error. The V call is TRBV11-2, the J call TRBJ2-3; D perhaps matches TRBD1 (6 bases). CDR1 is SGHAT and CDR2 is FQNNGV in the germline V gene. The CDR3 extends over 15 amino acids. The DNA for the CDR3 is TGTGCCGGCAGCTTGATTCAGGGGACATCAGATACGCAGTATTTT. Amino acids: CAGSLIQGTSDTQYF.

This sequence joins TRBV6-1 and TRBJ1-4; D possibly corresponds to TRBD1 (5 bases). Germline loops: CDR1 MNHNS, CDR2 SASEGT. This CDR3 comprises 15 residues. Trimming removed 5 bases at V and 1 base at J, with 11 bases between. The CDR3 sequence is CASSLQTETNEKLFF. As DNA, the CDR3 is TGTGCCAGCAGTTTGCAGACAGAAACTAATGAAAAACTGTTTTTT.

The CDR3 DNA is TGTGCCAGCAGTGAACTCAGTCCTCGGACAGGGTTACATCGCACTGAAGCTTTCTTT. Amino acids: CASSELSPRTGLHRTEAFF. The V and J genes are TRBV2 and TRBJ1-1, with TRBD1 matching 8 bases. Germline V gene sequence: CDR1 SNHLY, CDR2 FYNNEI. The CDR3 extends over 19 amino acids. J was trimmed by 4 bases and V by 2 bases; bases with no gene match: 18.

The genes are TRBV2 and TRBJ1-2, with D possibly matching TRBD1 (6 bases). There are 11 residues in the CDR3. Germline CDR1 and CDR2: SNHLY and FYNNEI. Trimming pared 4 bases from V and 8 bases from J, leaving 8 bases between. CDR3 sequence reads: CASSGTGGYTF. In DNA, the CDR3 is TGTGCCAGCAGTGGTACAGGGGGCTACACCTTC.

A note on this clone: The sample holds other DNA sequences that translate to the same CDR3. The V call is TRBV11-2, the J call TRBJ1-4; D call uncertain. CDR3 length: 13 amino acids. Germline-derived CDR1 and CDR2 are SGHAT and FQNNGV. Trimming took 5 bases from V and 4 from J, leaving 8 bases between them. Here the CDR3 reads CASSREGNEKLFF. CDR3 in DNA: TGTGCCAGCAGCCGAGAGGGTAATGAAAAACTGTTTTTT. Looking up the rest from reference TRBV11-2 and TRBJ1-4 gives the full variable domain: EAGVAQSPRYKIIEKRQSVAFWCNPISGHATLYWYQQILGQGPKLLIQFQNNGVVDDSQLPKDRFSAERLKGVDSTLKIQPAKLEDSAVYLCASSREGNEKLFFGSGTQLSVL.

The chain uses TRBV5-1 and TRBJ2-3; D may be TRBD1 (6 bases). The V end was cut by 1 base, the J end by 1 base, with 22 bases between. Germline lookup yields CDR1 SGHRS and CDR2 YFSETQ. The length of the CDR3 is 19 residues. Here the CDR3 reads CASSLRAGDTNPRTDTQYF. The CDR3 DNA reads TGCGCCAGCAGCTTGCGGGCAGGGGATACAAATCCACGCACAGATACGCAGTATTTT.

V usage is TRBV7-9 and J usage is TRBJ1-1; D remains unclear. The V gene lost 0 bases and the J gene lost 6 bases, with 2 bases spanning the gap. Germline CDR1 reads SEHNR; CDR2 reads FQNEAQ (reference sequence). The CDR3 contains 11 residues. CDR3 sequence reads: CASSLAAEAFF. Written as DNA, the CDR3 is TGTGCCAGCAGCTTAGCCGCTGAAGCTTTCTTT. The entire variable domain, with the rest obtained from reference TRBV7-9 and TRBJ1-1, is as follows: DTGVSQNPRHKITKRGQNVTFRCDPISEHNRLYWYRQTLGQGPEFLTYFQNEAQLEKSRLLSDRFSAERPKGSFSTLEIQRTEQGDSAMYLCASSLAAEAFFGQGTRLTVV.

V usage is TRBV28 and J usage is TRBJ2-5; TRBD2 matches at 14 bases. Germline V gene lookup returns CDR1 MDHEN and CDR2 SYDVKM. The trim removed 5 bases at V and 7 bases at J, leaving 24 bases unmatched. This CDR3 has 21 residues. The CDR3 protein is CASSGLVPRGTSGGLLRTQYF. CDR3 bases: TGTGCCAGCAGTGGGCTCGTGCCAAGGGGGACTAGCGGGGGCCTTCTACGGACCCAGTACTTC.

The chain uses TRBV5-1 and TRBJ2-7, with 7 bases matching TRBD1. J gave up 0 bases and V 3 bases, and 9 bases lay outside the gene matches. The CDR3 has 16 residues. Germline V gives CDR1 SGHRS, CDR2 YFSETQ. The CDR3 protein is CASSSRTGNSSYEQYF. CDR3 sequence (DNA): TGCGCCAGCAGCTCCCGGACAGGCAACAGCTCCTACGAGCAGTACTTC.

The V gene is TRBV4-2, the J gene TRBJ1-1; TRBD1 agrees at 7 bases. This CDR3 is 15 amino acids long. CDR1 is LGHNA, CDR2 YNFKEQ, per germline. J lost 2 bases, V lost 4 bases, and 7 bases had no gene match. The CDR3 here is CASSRGDRFNTEAFF. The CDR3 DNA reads TGTGCCAGCAGCCGAGGGGACAGATTCAACACTGAAGCTTTCTTT.

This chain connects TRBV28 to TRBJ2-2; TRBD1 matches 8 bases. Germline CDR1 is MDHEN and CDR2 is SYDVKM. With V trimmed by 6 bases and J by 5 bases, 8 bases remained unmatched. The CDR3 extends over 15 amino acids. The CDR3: CASRIGQGRTGELFF. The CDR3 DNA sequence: TGTGCCAGCAGGATCGGACAGGGAAGGACCGGGGAGCTGTTTTTT. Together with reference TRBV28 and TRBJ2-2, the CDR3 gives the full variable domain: DVKVTQSSRYLVKRTGEKVFLECVQDMDHENMFWYRQDPGLGLRLIYFSYDVKMKEKGDIPEGYSVSREKKERFSLILESASTNQTSMYLCASRIGQGRTGELFFGEGSRLTVL.

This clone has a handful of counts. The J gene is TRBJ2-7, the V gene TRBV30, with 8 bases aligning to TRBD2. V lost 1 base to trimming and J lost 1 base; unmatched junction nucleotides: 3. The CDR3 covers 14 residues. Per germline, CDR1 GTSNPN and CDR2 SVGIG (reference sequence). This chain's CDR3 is CAWSAGGGSYEQYF. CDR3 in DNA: TGTGCCTGGAGTGCGGGCGGGGGGTCCTACGAGCAGTACTTC. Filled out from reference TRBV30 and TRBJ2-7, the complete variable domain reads SQTIHQWPATLVQPVGSPLSLECTVEGTSNPNLYWYRQAAGRGLQLLFYSVGIGQISSEVPQNLSASRPQDRQFILSSKKLLLSDSGFYLCAWSAGGGSYEQYFGPGTRLTVT.